The present T cell receptor beta chain was sequenced within a study of T cell repertoires in cytomegalovirus infection. Background on the study: Matching HLA type and CMV infection were both indicated by public TCR beta signatures. Points from the study as a whole: There were carriers of CMV plus the relevant HLA, and cumulative public TCR beta family frequency identified them.

In TCRdb, the reads were re-called with MiXCR into one record per CDR3 protein. This table holds around 230,000 distinct CDR3 sequences, 30% to 45% found once. The CDR3 loop spans 13 amino acids. In germline, CDR1 is SGHTA, CDR2 FQGNSA. Turning to this clonotype: The antigen is unknown. A read error may be the cause here, since a much bigger clone is one base away.

This clonotype was sampled from a human donor in good health (CMV status not recorded). Some clones in this sample may be carry-over from other donors' samples. Here the sequenced sample was CD8+ T cells from cultured PBMCs, taken from culture after CMV antigen stimulation. V usage is TRBV7-2 and J usage is TRBJ2-1; D gene ambiguous. The DNA for the CDR3 is TGTGACGCGGCCGTAGACAACTACAATGAGCAGTTCTTC. It specifies CDAAVDNYNEQFF.